This passage covers 20 T cell receptor beta chains from one sample sequenced in a study. Tregs were sorted as CD4+CD25+CD127-/low cells. TCRdb itself ran the 5' RACE reads through MiXCR, one entry per CDR3 protein. The sample records under 65,000 distinct CDR3 sequences, about 20% being singletons. Sequenced input: tumor-infiltrating Tregs sorted from the breast tumor. All receptors derive from a female donor with breast cancer.

This chain links TRBV11-1 with TRBJ2-5; D may be TRBD1 (5 bases). Germline CDR1 is SGHAT and CDR2 is FQDESV (reference sequence). The CDR3 contains 15 residues. V lost 8 bases and J lost 1, with 17 bases in between. Written as DNA, the CDR3 is TGTGCCAGCTCGCCCCCCGGACACTTCCAAGAGACCCAGTACTTC. Amino acids: CASSPPGHFQETQYF.

This clonotype was seen only a few times. At one end, the junction sequence differs from germline, possibly due to a read error. This chain connects TRBV28 to TRBJ1-3; D not resolved. The CDR3 runs 14 residues. Germline lookup yields CDR1 MDHEN and CDR2 SYDVKM. In DNA, the CDR3 is TGTGCCAGCAGTTTATATGGTGATGGAAGCACCATATATTTT. Translated: CASSLYGDGSTIYF.

This clonotype was recorded a few times. A much larger clone sits a single nucleotide away, making a read error possible. The chain is built from TRBV7-2 and TRBJ2-7; perhaps TRBD1 as D (6 bases). Trimming shortened V by 5 bases and J by 7 bases, and 12 bases separated the two germline ends. The CDR3 is made up of 12 amino acids. CDR1 and CDR2 (germline): SGHTA, FQGNSA. In nucleotides, the CDR3 is TGTGCCAGCAGCCCTTACAGGGTAGAGCAGTACTTC. Translation: CASSPYRVEQYF.

The table lists this clonotype with a count of one. The rearrangement uses TRBV20-1 and TRBJ1-2; D might be TRBD1 (6 bases). The CDR3 is 15 residues long. CDR1 and CDR2 from the germline V gene are DFQATT and SNEGSKA (reference sequence). The ends were cut back, 1 base at V and 4 bases at J, with 16 bases in the middle. Written as DNA, the CDR3 is TGCAGTGCTAGAGGAGGGGCAGGGGCGGTCTATGGCTACACCTTC. Translating it yields CSARGGAGAVYGYTF.

By share, this clonotype ranks as medium-sized. The J gene is TRBJ1-3, the V gene TRBV5-6; D ambiguous. V lost 4 bases and J lost 0, with 14 bases in between. The CDR3 extends over 16 amino acids. Per the germline V gene, CDR1 is SGHDT and CDR2 is YYEEEE. CDR3 nucleotide sequence: TGTGCCAGCAGCCGGATCGACTTGAGCTCTGGAAACACCATATATTTT. Protein product: CASSRIDLSSGNTIYF.

Ten or more counts support this clonotype. The gene calls are TRBV20-1 and TRBJ2-1, with D perhaps matching TRBD2 (5 bases). CDR1 and CDR2 (germline): DFQATT, SNEGSKA (reference sequence). The CDR3 runs to 15 residues. The V end lost 2 bases, the J end lost 3 bases, and 14 bases lay between the germline ends. The CDR3 DNA reads as TGCAGTGCTAGACCCGGGAATCTATTCTACAATGAGCAGTTCTTC. This codes for CSARPGNLFYNEQFF.

This chain links TRBV2 with TRBJ2-5; 10 nucleotides align to TRBD2. Germline V lookup: CDR1 SNHLY, CDR2 FYNNEI. With V trimmed by 7 bases and J by 5 bases, 10 bases remained unmatched. This CDR3 is 15 amino acids long. This CDR3 reads CASNRLAGGQETQYF. In DNA, the CDR3 is TGTGCCAGCAACCGATTAGCGGGAGGACAGGAGACCCAGTACTTC.

Details on this clonotype: Since no conserved phenylalanine or tryptophan closes the CDR3, a read error is the likely cause. The gene calls are TRBV7-2 and TRBJ2-7, with D maybe TRBD1 (6 bases). Trimming took 5 bases from V and 6 from J, leaving 14 bases between them. Germline V lookup: CDR1 SGHTA, CDR2 FQGNSA. The CDR3 has 13 amino acids. The CDR3 sequence: CASSTSQGFEQYS. The CDR3 DNA is TGTGCCAGCAGCACAAGCCAGGGGTTCGAGCAGTACTCC.

This clonotype is a singleton in its sample. The chain recombines TRBV2 with TRBJ2-5; D gene uncertain. The CDR3 consists of 14 residues. Germline CDR1 reads SNHLY; CDR2 reads FYNNEI. Trimming removed 6 bases from V and 2 bases from J, with 13 bases in between. Written as DNA, the CDR3 is TGTGCCAGCAGGTTCACTACGAGACAAGAGACCCAGTACTTC. Its protein is CASRFTTRQETQYF.

This clonotype has ten or more counts. The rearrangement links TRBV6-2 or TRBV6-3 to TRBJ2-3; no clear D gene. V lost 2 bases and J lost 1, with 10 bases in between. Germline CDR1 reads MNHEY; CDR2 reads SVGEGT. The CDR3 is 15 amino acids. The CDR3 is CASSYHTSGTDTQYF. The CDR3 nucleotides are TGTGCCAGCAGTTACCATACCAGCGGCACAGATACGCAGTATTTT.

The V and J genes are TRBV9 and TRBJ2-3, with D possibly TRBD2 on 6 matching bases. The length of the CDR3 is 15 residues. V shed 0 bases and J shed 2 bases, with 10 bases lying between them. Germline CDR1 and CDR2: SGDLS and YYNGEE. The CDR3 is CASSVAGAHTDTQYF. The CDR3 nucleotides are TGTGCCAGCAGCGTAGCGGGAGCCCACACAGATACGCAGTATTTT. The full variable domain, rest sourced from reference TRBV9 and TRBJ2-3, is DSGVTQTPKHLITATGQRVTLRCSPRSGDLSVYWYQQSLDQGLQFLIQYYNGEERAKGNILERFSAQQFPDLHSELNLSSLELGDSALYFCASSVAGAHTDTQYFGPGTRLTVL.

This clonotype was picked up a small number of times. The rearrangement uses TRBV5-1 and TRBJ2-3, with 7 bases aligning to TRBD1. Germline assignment: CDR1 SGHRS and CDR2 YFSETQ. The length of the CDR3 is 13 residues. The V and J ends lost 0 bases and 11 bases, in that order; junction bases with no gene match: 6. The CDR3 sequence is CASSLAKGAVQYF. CDR3 coding DNA: TGCGCCAGCAGCTTGGCCAAGGGGGCTGTGCAGTATTTT.

This clonotype came up many times. The rearrangement uses TRBV20-1 and TRBJ2-3; D gene unclear. The CDR3 totals 13 residues. V gave up 4 bases and J gave up 1 base, with 9 bases separating them. CDR1 is DFQATT and CDR2 is SNEGSKA in the germline V gene (reference sequence). CDR3 coding DNA: TGCAGTGCTAACACTGGAGGCACAGATACGCAGTATTTT. Amino acids: CSANTGGTDTQYF.

This clonotype was observed a few times. The CDR3 bases are TGTGCCAGCAGCTTCCTCTCTGGGGCCAACGTCCTGACTTTC. Translation: CASSFLSGANVLTF. The V call is TRBV5-6, the J call TRBJ2-6; D is unresolved. Germline loops: CDR1 SGHDT, CDR2 YYEEEE. V was shortened by 2 bases and J by 0 bases, with 3 bases between the two germline ends. The CDR3 spans 14 residues.

The genes are TRBV9 and TRBJ2-1; 11 bases are a match to TRBD2. The CDR3 covers 16 residues. J gave up 7 bases and V 4 bases, and 10 bases lay outside the gene matches. Germline assignment: CDR1 SGDLS and CDR2 YYNGEE. Here the CDR3 reads CASSPTVAGGPNEQFF. CDR3 DNA sequence: TGTGCCAGCAGCCCCACGGTAGCGGGGGGGCCTAATGAGCAGTTCTTC.

Notes on this clonotype: An end of the junction does not agree with germline; a read error may underlie this. This chain links TRBV11-2 with TRBJ1-6; 8 positions match TRBD1. From germline, CDR1 is SGHAT and CDR2 FQNNGV. This CDR3 is built from 15 residues. The CDR3 DNA is TGCGCCGGCAGCTTACGGACAGGGAGCGGTTCACCCCTCCACTTT. Protein product: CAGSLRTGSGSPLHF.

V usage is TRBV18 and J usage is TRBJ2-4; D gene uncertain. The CDR3 spans 12 residues. Between the trimmed V and J ends, which lost 1 base and 6 bases, there was a span of 4 bases. The germline gives CDR1 KGHSH, CDR2 LQKENI. The CDR3 nucleotides read TGTGCCAGCTCACCACAGGGAAACATTCAGTACTTC. Residues: CASSPQGNIQYF.

This clonotype has just a few counts. This rearrangement joins TRBV20-1 to TRBJ2-4; TRBD1 matches 10 bases. Germline V gives CDR1 DFQATT, CDR2 SNEGSKA (reference sequence). The CDR3 runs 14 residues. V gave up 1 base and J gave up 6 bases; unmatched junction bases: 3. For the CDR3, the DNA is TGCAGTGCTAGAGGGGGACAGGGGTTAAACATTCAGTACTTC. As protein: CSARGGQGLNIQYF.

A few counts support this clonotype. J is TRBJ2-2 and V is TRBV6-1; a weak D match, TRBD2 (6 bases). V was clipped by 7 bases and J by 7 bases, with 16 bases between them. Germline V lookup: CDR1 MNHNS, CDR2 SASEGT. The CDR3 has 14 residues. The CDR3 loop is CASNSLEGLGELFF. In nucleotides, the CDR3 is TGTGCCAGCAATTCGCTTGAGGGACTCGGGGAGCTGTTTTTT.

This clonotype was seen at least ten times. The CDR3 loop reads CASSAHVGAVNTEAFF. The CDR3 DNA is TGTGCCAGCAGCGCGCACGTGGGGGCAGTGAACACTGAAGCTTTCTTT. V is TRBV9 and J is TRBJ1-1, with a possible D match to TRBD1 (6 bases). This CDR3 spans 16 amino acids. Germline CDR1 and CDR2: SGDLS and YYNGEE. V was shortened by 3 bases and J by 0 bases, with 15 bases between the two germline ends.